This T cell receptor (beta chain) is from a study of blood T cells in healthy people across ages. This clonotype was observed many times. No antigen is known for it. Whole-study results and caveats: Whereas aged donors had fewer naive CD4+ cells, long-lived donors had more of them and higher diversity.

Alongside a J-beta primer mix, a sample-barcoded 5' primer served in a second PCR lasting about 6 to 12 cycles. Each CDR3 protein is one row after TCRdb ran MiXCR on the 5' RACE reads. This repertoire shows 2 million or so distinct CDR3 sequences, 40% to 55% found once; its top ten account for approximately 2.1%. Germline V gives CDR1 MDHEN, CDR2 SYDVKM. Between the trimmed V and J ends, which lost 2 bases and 9 bases, there was a span of 14 bases. The CDR3 consists of 13 residues. The sequenced sample consisted of blood. The sequence came from a woman between 35 and 50 years old in good health. This chain links TRBV28 with TRBJ2-7; a possible D gene is TRBD1 (6 bases). The CDR3 DNA follows: TGTGCCAGCAGTTTAAGAGTTTCACAGGGGCAGTACTTC. This sequence encodes CASSLRVSQGQYF.